The clone carrying this T cell receptor (beta chain) was seen only a few times. Per the authors' pipeline: By means of reference gene primer amplification, nucleated cell counts were estimated. The data were produced by immunoSEQ multiplex PCR, yet TCRdb's version contains in-frame clones alone and is incomplete. D and trimming come from the DNA, and the V and J calls and clone size come from that table. The table includes a few hundred thousand clones, about three quarters detected once. This sample is drawn from a study of blood T cell repertoires in COVID-19. Study details: Material from acute and convalescent COVID-19 was sourced from the United States, Italy and Spain. The analysed material was cDNA or gDNA that came from T cells, B-cell-depleted T cells, or PBMCs.

The sample taken for sequencing was peripheral blood. The TCR originated in a woman aged 80 or over with acute or convalescent COVID-19.

Written as DNA, the CDR3 is TGCAGTGCCAGTACCCGGGGCAGGGGAAAGAGGCAGCCCCAGCATTTT. Its protein is CSASTRGRGKRQPQHF. The V call is TRBV20-1, the J call TRBJ1-5; TRBD1 is a possible D gene (6 bases). V was cut by 6 bases and J by 7 bases, with 25 bases left in between. Germline V gene data show CDR1 as DFQATT and CDR2 as SNEGSKA (reference sequence). The CDR3 runs to 16 residues.